The clone carrying this T cell receptor beta chain was seen only a few times. The data derive from a study of blood T cell repertoires in COVID-19. For the study at large: The United States, Italy and Spain were the sources of the acute and convalescent COVID-19 samples. Nucleic acid was either cDNA or gDNA, and it came from T cells, B-cell-depleted T cells, or PBMCs.

In germline, CDR1 is GTSNPN, CDR2 SVGIG (reference sequence). This CDR3 has 16 amino acids. V shed 2 bases and J 5 bases; nucleotides not matched to a gene: 12. As processed by the authors: Reference gene primer amplification gave estimated nucleated cell counts. TCRdb's table, derived via immunoSEQ multiplex PCR, lists solely in-frame clones and lacks some. The V and J calls and clone size were taken over from that table, and D and trimming were inferred from the DNA. The table has about 59,000 clones, about 70% seen once. Sequencing input: peripheral blood. This TCR derives from a woman between 70 and 85 years old with acute or convalescent COVID-19. V is TRBV30 and J is TRBJ1-1, with 9 bases that match TRBD1. CDR3 sequence: CAWSPLPGQGRTEAFF. CDR3 sequence (DNA): TGTGCCTGGAGTCCTCTTCCTGGACAGGGGAGGACTGAAGCTTTCTTT.